This entry lists 5 T cell receptor beta chains sequenced from one sample in a study of blood T cell repertoires in COVID-19. Data came from immunoSEQ multiplex PCR; TCRdb stores just in-frame clones and leaves some out. The profile shows approximately 59,000 clones, around 80% of them singletons. The sample consisted of peripheral blood. The receptor source for this set is a man older than 75 with acute or convalescent COVID-19.

This chain connects TRBV4-2 to TRBJ1-1; D ambiguous. Germline V gene sequence: CDR1 LGHNA, CDR2 YNFKEQ. The CDR3 has 14 amino acids. V was pared by 2 bases and J by 3 bases, with 10 bases between. In DNA form, the CDR3 reads TGTGCCAGCAGCCAACGAGGGAGCGACACTGAAGCTTTCTTT. Amino acid sequence: CASSQRGSDTEAFF.

This clone was seen a few times. This sequence joins TRBV6-1 and TRBJ2-7; D gene ambiguous. In germline, CDR1 is MNHNS, CDR2 SASEGT. V was clipped by 1 base and J by 5 bases, with 15 bases between them. The CDR3 covers 15 residues. CDR3 nucleotides: TGTGCCAGCAGTGAAGGAGGCCGCTTCGACGACGAGCAGTACTTC. It encodes CASSEGGRFDDEQYF.

This clone was seen a few times. The genes are TRBV11-2 and TRBJ2-5; D perhaps matches TRBD1 (5 bases). Germline lookup yields CDR1 SGHAT and CDR2 FQNNGV. The CDR3 runs 14 residues. Trimming stripped 3 bases from V and 5 bases from J, with 13 bases between. The CDR3 bases are TGTGCCAGCAGCTTCGACCCAGGGATGGAGACCCAGTACTTC. This encodes CASSFDPGMETQYF. Full variable domain (remainder filled in from reference TRBV11-2 and TRBJ2-5): EAGVAQSPRYKIIEKRQSVAFWCNPISGHATLYWYQQILGQGPKLLIQFQNNGVVDDSQLPKDRFSAERLKGVDSTLKIQPAKLEDSAVYLCASSFDPGMETQYFGPGTRLLVL.

The chain joins TRBV7-2 to TRBJ1-4; D remains ambiguous. Germline V gene data show CDR1 as SGHTA and CDR2 as FQGNSA. The CDR3 is made up of 13 amino acids. Trimming left V 0 bases short and J 8 bases short, with 7 bases between. Here the CDR3 DNA reads TGTGCCAGCAGCTTAGCGAGAGGGGAAAAACTGTTTTTT. Translation: CASSLARGEKLFF.

This chain connects TRBV6-2 or TRBV6-3 to TRBJ2-3, with D tentatively TRBD2 (5 bases). The germline V and J ends were trimmed by 5 bases and 2 bases, with 8 bases remaining between them. The CDR3 length is 13 residues. Germline V CDR1 and CDR2: MNHEY, SVGEGT. The CDR3 bases are TGTGCCAGCAGTCCGGGATTCACAGATACGCAGTATTTT. This codes for CASSPGFTDTQYF.